The clone carrying this T cell receptor beta chain was observed a few times. Its antigen is unknown. Sorting that relied on CD45RO/CCR7/CD25/CD127/CD95/CD27 yielded CD4+ naive, central memory, regulatory and stem cell-like memory cells. These data originate in a study of beta chain features in type 1 diabetes. Whole-study context: Sorted cell examination encompassed approximately 98,000,000 cells across all samples.

The CDR3 spans 15 residues. CDR1 LGHNA and CDR2 YNFKEQ come from the germline V gene. V was clipped by 1 base and J by 8 bases; unmatched bases: 10. Expressed TCRB transcripts were sequenced, since all the RNA that had been isolated was reverse transcribed. Clones were read by immunoSEQ multiplex PCR, and TCRdb kept only the in-frame ones, dropping some. The sample contains more than 550,000 clones, about 14% of which appear only once. Study conclusions and caveats: Naive, central memory and Treg TCRB repertoires appeared more alike in patients than in healthy donors. All four CD4+ subsets from Type 1 diabetes patients carried moderately but significantly shorter TCRB CDR3s.

This sequence joins TRBV4-2 and TRBJ2-5, with TRBD2 matching over 7 bases. The sequenced sample consisted of naive CD4+ T cells from blood. The clonotype was recovered from a man younger than 30 with type 1 diabetes. The CDR3 nucleotides read TGTGCCAGCAGCCAAGGACTAGCCCCAGAAGGTACCCAGTACTTC. Protein product: CASSQGLAPEGTQYF.